This T cell receptor (beta chain) is from a study of blood T cell repertoires in COVID-19. Study overall: Acute and convalescent COVID-19 samples came from the United States, Italy and Spain. T cells, B-cell-depleted T cells, or PBMCs provided the cDNA or gDNA that served as material.

Original analysis: Amplification from reference gene primers served as the basis for estimated nucleated cell counts. Clones were sequenced by immunoSEQ multiplex PCR, and TCRdb holds only the in-frame ones, with some missing. That table supplies the V and J calls and clone size; D and trimming were determined from the DNA. The repertoire holds roughly 220,000 clones, with roughly 80% as singletons. Germline loops: CDR1 LNHDA, CDR2 SQIVND (reference sequence). Trimming removed 6 bases at V and 4 bases at J, with 10 bases between. The CDR3 consists of 13 residues. The rearrangement joins TRBV19 to TRBJ1-5; D remains unclear. The sequence was obtained from a woman in her sixties or seventies who had recovered from COVID-19. Input material: peripheral blood. The CDR3 bases are TGTGCCAGTAGAGACATGAGAAATCAGCCCCAGCATTTT. The encoded protein is CASRDMRNQPQHF.